Below, 28 T cell receptor beta chains from the same sample are listed, as sequenced in a study of blood T cell repertoires in COVID-19. Clones were read by immunoSEQ multiplex PCR, and TCRdb kept only the in-frame ones, dropping some. The table shows approximately 200,000 clones, with about 82% occurring only once. Sequencing used PBMCs or T cells enriched from blood (not recorded which). These receptor sequences come from a woman aged 25 to 39 who had recovered from COVID-19.

This clone was counted once. This chain uses TRBV11-2 with TRBJ2-2, with 11 bases aligning to TRBD1. CDR1 SGHAT and CDR2 FQNNGV come from the germline V gene. This CDR3 comprises 16 residues. Trimming removed 3 bases from V and 2 bases from J; junction bases left unmatched: 2. The CDR3 reads CASSFRTGGNTGELFF. DNA for the CDR3: TGTGCCAGCAGCTTCAGGACAGGGGGCAACACCGGGGAGCTGTTTTTT.

V and J are TRBV11-3 and TRBJ2-2; 8 bases agree with TRBD1. With V trimmed by 0 bases and J by 6 bases, 3 bases remained unmatched. The CDR3 consists of 15 residues. Germline CDR1 is SGHNT and CDR2 is YENEEA. CDR3 sequence (DNA): TGTGCCAGCAGCTTAGACCTACAGGGGGCCGGGGAGCTGTTTTTT. This translates into CASSLDLQGAGELFF. Using reference TRBV11-3 and TRBJ2-2 for the parts outside the CDR3, the full variable domain is EAGVVQSPRYKIIEKKQPVAFWCNPISGHNTLYWYLQNLGQGPELLIRYENEEAVDDSQLPKDRFSAERLKGVDSTLKIQPAELGDSAVYLCASSLDLQGAGELFFGEGSRLTVL.

The rearrangement joins TRBV7-8 to TRBJ1-5, with TRBD1 matching over 7 bases. V trimming: 5 bases; J trimming: 0 bases; junction bases outside the gene matches: 1. Per germline, CDR1 SGHVS and CDR2 FQNEAQ. This CDR3 contains 14 residues. CDR3 region: CASSQGVSNQPQHF. The CDR3 bases are TGTGCCAGCAGCCAGGGGGTTAGCAATCAGCCCCAGCATTTT.

The chain uses TRBV18 and TRBJ2-7, with TRBD1 identical over 7 bases. This CDR3 contains 14 residues. Germline V CDR1 and CDR2: KGHSH, LQKENI. V gave up 0 bases and J gave up 3 bases; unmatched junction bases: 2. The CDR3 is CASSPPGQDYEQYF. The DNA of the CDR3 is TGTGCCAGCTCACCACCTGGACAGGACTACGAGCAGTACTTC.

The rearrangement joins TRBV19 to TRBJ2-2, with TRBD2 matching 8 bases. Germline CDR1 and CDR2: LNHDA and SQIVND (reference sequence). J was trimmed by 2 bases and V by 3 bases; bases with no gene match: 11. The length of the CDR3 is 18 residues. The CDR3 DNA follows: TGTGCCAGTAGTATGACAACGCCCGGGAGGGCAAACACCGGGGAGCTGTTTTTT. As protein: CASSMTTPGRANTGELFF.

J is TRBJ1-1 and V is TRBV28; D call uncertain. V shed 7 bases and J shed 6 bases, with 18 bases lying between them. Germline V CDR1 and CDR2: MDHEN, SYDVKM. CDR3 length: 14 amino acids. This CDR3 reads CASIKEIGLSEAFF. The CDR3 DNA follows: TGTGCCAGCATCAAAGAGATAGGACTCTCTGAAGCTTTCTTT.

The chain recombines TRBV23-1 with TRBJ2-5, with 9 bases fitting TRBD1. TRBV23-1 is marked as an open reading frame, function uncertain. The ends lost 0 bases at V and 5 bases at J; junction bases unmatched: 13. CDR3 length: 18 residues. The CDR3 here is CASSQSNREQGAGETQYF. CDR3 DNA sequence: TGCGCCAGCAGTCAATCAAATCGAGAACAGGGGGCAGGGGAGACCCAGTACTTC.

The V gene is TRBV29-1, the J gene TRBJ2-7, with 7 nucleotides matching TRBD1. V lost 4 bases, J lost 2 bases, and 8 bases stayed unmatched. Germline-derived CDR1 and CDR2 are SQVTM and ANQGSEA. This CDR3 has 14 amino acids. The CDR3, as DNA: TGCAGCGTTGCCCGGGACAGCGCTACCTACGAGCAGTACTTC. This gives the protein CSVARDSATYEQYF.

The rearrangement links TRBV7-2 to TRBJ1-2; D is uncertain. This CDR3 contains 16 residues. CDR1 is SGHTA and CDR2 is FQGNSA in the germline V gene. V was shortened by 5 bases and J by 0 bases, with 16 bases between the two germline ends. The CDR3 sequence: CASSRQAKTSNYGYTF. The CDR3 nucleotides are TGTGCCAGCAGCCGGCAGGCCAAGACCTCTAACTATGGCTACACCTTC.

The V gene is TRBV20-1, the J gene TRBJ2-5; TRBD2 might be the D (6 bases). CDR1 is DFQATT, CDR2 SNEGSKA, per germline (reference sequence). The V end lost 3 bases, the J end lost 7 bases, and 21 bases lay between the germline ends. There are 15 residues in the CDR3. In DNA form, the CDR3 reads TGCAGTGCTAGTAGTGGTAGCGGCCCTTCGGGGACCCAGTACTTC. The encoded protein is CSASSGSGPSGTQYF.

The chain couples TRBV27 to TRBJ2-7; TRBD2 aligns across 9 bases. V dropped 5 bases and J dropped 6; count of bases not matched to a gene: 14. The CDR3 is made up of 16 amino acids. CDR1 and CDR2 from the germline V gene are MNHEY and SMNVEV (reference sequence). CDR3 in amino acids: CASSKKAGGLSGEQYF. CDR3 DNA sequence: TGTGCCAGCAGTAAAAAAGCGGGAGGTCTGAGCGGCGAGCAGTACTTC.

The rearrangement joins TRBV5-1 to TRBJ1-1; D not resolved. V was cut by 4 bases and J by 4 bases, with 14 bases left in between. Looked up from germline, CDR1 is SGHRS and CDR2 is YFSETQ. The CDR3 has 14 residues. The CDR3 protein is CASSPAGGRTEAFF. The DNA for the CDR3 is TGCGCCAGCAGCCCCGCCGGAGGGCGCACTGAAGCTTTCTTT.

This clone was detected a few times. The chain employs TRBV21-1 and TRBJ1-1. TRBV21-1 has pseudogene status. The CDR3 is 16 amino acids. The CDR3 is CASSKITRYRGTEAFF. CDR3 nucleotide sequence: TGTGCCAGCAGCAAAATTACACGCTACCGGGGGACTGAAGCTTTCTTT.

The chain uses TRBV5-5 and TRBJ1-3; 9 nucleotides line up with TRBD1. V shed 3 bases, J shed 0 bases, and the junction held 1 base outside the gene matches. This CDR3 is built from 15 residues. Germline V gene lookup returns CDR1 SGHKS and CDR2 YYEKEE (reference sequence). Here the CDR3 DNA reads TGTGCCAGCAGCTGGGGACAGGGCTCTGGAAACACCATATATTTT. Translating gives CASSWGQGSGNTIYF. Supplemented by reference TRBV5-5 and TRBJ1-3, the full variable domain reads DAGVTQSPTHLIKTRGQQVTLRCSPISGHKSVSWYQQVLGQGPQFIFQYYEKEERGRGNFPDRFSARQFPNYSSELNVNALLLGDSALYLCASSWGQGSGNTIYFGEGSWLTVV.

V is TRBV6-5 and J is TRBJ1-5; perhaps TRBD1 as D (6 bases). With 1 base removed from V and 6 bases from J, the gap between germline ends came to 16 bases. The germline V gene has CDR1 MNHEY and CDR2 SVGAGI. This CDR3 is 16 amino acids long. The CDR3 DNA reads as TGTGCCAGCAGTTACTACCGGACAGTATTAGCTCAGCCCCAGCATTTT. Translation gives CASSYYRTVLAQPQHF.

This chain joins TRBV5-1 and TRBJ2-3, with D maybe TRBD1 (5 bases). Germline V gene sequence: CDR1 SGHRS, CDR2 YFSETQ. Trimming cost V 7 bases and J 2 bases, with 14 bases left between them. CDR3 length: 14 amino acids. The CDR3 nucleotides are TGCGCCAGCGGGTGGGGCACCGACACAGATACGCAGTATTTT. This encodes CASGWGTDTDTQYF.

Details on this clone: The sample has other DNA sequences that encode this CDR3 too. The rearrangement joins TRBV7-9 to TRBJ1-4, with 7 bases aligning to TRBD1. The germline V gene encodes CDR1 SEHNR and CDR2 FQNEAQ (reference sequence). V trimming: 4 bases; J trimming: 0 bases; junction bases outside the gene matches: 5. CDR3 length: 16 residues. In DNA form, the CDR3 reads TGTGCCAGCAGCTCCGGACAGGTTGCAACTAATGAAAAACTGTTTTTT. Its translation is CASSSGQVATNEKLFF.

The J gene is TRBJ2-7, the V gene TRBV12-1; the DNA was not used to check the table's D call, TRBD2. TRBV12-1 is described as a pseudogene. This CDR3 is 16 amino acids long. The DNA for the CDR3 is TGTGCCAGCAGCTTTGCAAGGACTAGCAAACGCGACGAGCAGTACTTC. Translated: CASSFARTSKRDEQYF.

This rearrangement joins TRBV5-8 to TRBJ1-2; the match to TRBD1 covers 7 bases. This CDR3 has 15 residues. Germline trimming cut 3 bases from V and 8 bases from J; bases unmatched to any gene: 13. CDR1 is SGHTS and CDR2 is YDEGEE in the germline V gene. The CDR3 nucleotides are TGTGCCAGCAGCTCCAGGGGACAGCCCGTTAGAGGCTACACCTTC. Translating gives CASSSRGQPVRGYTF.

The chain employs TRBV27 and TRBJ2-1, with 7 bases aligning to TRBD1. CDR3 size: 13 residues. Germline V gene sequence: CDR1 MNHEY, CDR2 SMNVEV (reference sequence). V was pared by 3 bases and J by 7 bases, with 3 bases of the junction left unmatched. The CDR3 sequence is CASSLGQINEQFF. For the CDR3, the DNA is TGTGCCAGCAGTTTGGGACAGATTAATGAGCAGTTCTTC.

This clone was seen once. The V call is TRBV7-3, the J call TRBJ2-3, with 11 bases identical to TRBD2. CDR1 and CDR2 from the germline V gene are SGHTA and FQGTGA. This CDR3 contains 15 residues. The trim removed 5 bases at V and 0 bases at J, leaving 1 base unmatched. CDR3 amino acids: CASSRLAGSTDTQYF. The CDR3 DNA reads TGTGCCAGCAGCCGACTAGCGGGGAGCACAGATACGCAGTATTTT.

The rearrangement links TRBV24-1 to TRBJ2-3; TRBD2 agrees at 8 bases. J lost 2 bases, V lost 10 bases, and 10 bases had no gene match. CDR3 size: 15 residues. Germline V CDR1 and CDR2: KGHDR, SFDVKD. CDR3 sequence: CATRKGREDTDTQYF. In DNA form, the CDR3 reads TGTGCCACACGAAAAGGGCGGGAGGACACAGATACGCAGTATTTT.

The rearrangement uses TRBV4-1 and TRBJ2-1, with D uncertain. The ends were cut back, 1 base at V and 8 bases at J, with 15 bases in the middle. CDR3 length: 15 residues. Germline V gives CDR1 MGHRA, CDR2 YSYEKL. CDR3 sequence (DNA): TGCGCCAGCAGCCAAGTGAGAGAGGTTGCGGATGAGCAGTTCTTC. Its translation is CASSQVREVADEQFF.

This clone has only a few counts. The genes are TRBV5-1 and TRBJ2-7, with 8 bases matching TRBD1. The CDR3 totals 16 residues. The junction had 8 bases not matched to a gene; V was cut back by 0 bases and J by 3 bases. Germline V gives CDR1 SGHRS, CDR2 YFSETQ. CDR3 in amino acids: CASSLASGTGVYEQYF. CDR3 nucleotide sequence: TGCGCCAGCAGCTTGGCTTCCGGGACAGGAGTCTACGAGCAGTACTTC.

This chain joins TRBV18 and TRBJ2-5, with D tentatively TRBD1 (6 bases). Trimming took off 2 bases at V and 1 base at J, with 11 bases between the two ends. The CDR3 loop spans 15 amino acids. Germline V gives CDR1 KGHSH, CDR2 LQKENI. For the CDR3, the DNA is TGTGCCAGCTCACCAGGACAGCCACGCCAAGAGACCCAGTACTTC. This sequence encodes CASSPGQPRQETQYF.

The rearrangement links TRBV5-1 to TRBJ1-1; D possibly corresponds to TRBD1 (5 bases). Germline V gene data show CDR1 as SGHRS and CDR2 as YFSETQ. V dropped 5 bases and J dropped 7 bases, with 12 bases sitting between them. The CDR3 extends over 12 amino acids. DNA for the CDR3: TGCGCCAGCAGTTTCCTCCAGGGTGAAGCTTTCTTT. Protein sequence: CASSFLQGEAFF.

The CDR3 DNA is TGTGCCAGCAGTTCAGGGGGACGTGAAGCTTTCTTT. Translated: CASSSGGREAFF. The V call is TRBV27, the J call TRBJ1-1, with TRBD1 identical over 7 bases. The V and J ends lost 4 bases and 7 bases, in that order; junction bases with no gene match: 3. The germline V gene encodes CDR1 MNHEY and CDR2 SMNVEV (reference sequence). CDR3 size: 12 residues.

The chain carries TRBV6-1 and TRBJ2-7; D might be TRBD2 (5 bases). V lost 0 bases, J lost 7 bases, and 13 bases lay in between. Germline loops: CDR1 MNHNS, CDR2 SASEGT. The CDR3 has 14 residues. CDR3 bases: TGTGCCAGCAGTGAAGCGGGCCGCCGGGGAGAGCAGTACTTC. It is translated as CASSEAGRRGEQYF.